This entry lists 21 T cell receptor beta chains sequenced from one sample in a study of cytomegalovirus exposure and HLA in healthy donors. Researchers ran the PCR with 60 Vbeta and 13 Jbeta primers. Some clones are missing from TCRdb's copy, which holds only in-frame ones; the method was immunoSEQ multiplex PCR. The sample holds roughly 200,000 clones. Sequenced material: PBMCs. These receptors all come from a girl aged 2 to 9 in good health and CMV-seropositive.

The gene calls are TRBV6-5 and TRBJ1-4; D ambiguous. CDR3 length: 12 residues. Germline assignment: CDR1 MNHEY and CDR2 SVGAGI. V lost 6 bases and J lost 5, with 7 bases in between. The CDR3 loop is CASSTQNEKLFF. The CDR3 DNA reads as TGTGCCAGCAGCACACAAAATGAAAAACTGTTTTTT.

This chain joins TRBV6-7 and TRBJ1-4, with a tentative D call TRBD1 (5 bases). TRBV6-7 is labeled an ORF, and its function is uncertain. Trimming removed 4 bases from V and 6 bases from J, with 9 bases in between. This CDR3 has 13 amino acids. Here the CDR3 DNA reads TGTGCCAGCAGTTGGCAGGGTTATGAAAAACTGTTTTTT. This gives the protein CASSWQGYEKLFF.

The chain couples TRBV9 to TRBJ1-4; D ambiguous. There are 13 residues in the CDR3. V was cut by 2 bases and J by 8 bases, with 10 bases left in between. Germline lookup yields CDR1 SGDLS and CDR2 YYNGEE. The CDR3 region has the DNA TGTGCCAGCAGCGTTTTGCGAGGGGAAAAACTGTTTTTT. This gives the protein CASSVLRGEKLFF.

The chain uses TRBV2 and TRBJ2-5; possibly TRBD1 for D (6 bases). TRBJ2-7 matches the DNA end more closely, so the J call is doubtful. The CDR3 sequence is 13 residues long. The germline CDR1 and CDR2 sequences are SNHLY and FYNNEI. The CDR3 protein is CASTGVPNYEQYF. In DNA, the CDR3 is TGTGCCAGCACAGGGGTACCTAACTACGAGCAGTACTTC.

Here the CDR3 reads CASSIPSDEKLFF. CDR3 in DNA: TGCGCCAGCAGTATCCCGTCGGATGAAAAACTGTTTTTT. This chain connects TRBV4-1 to TRBJ1-4; no definite D call. Per germline, CDR1 MGHRA and CDR2 YSYEKL. CDR3 length: 13 residues. V shed 6 bases and J shed 6 bases, with 11 bases lying between them.

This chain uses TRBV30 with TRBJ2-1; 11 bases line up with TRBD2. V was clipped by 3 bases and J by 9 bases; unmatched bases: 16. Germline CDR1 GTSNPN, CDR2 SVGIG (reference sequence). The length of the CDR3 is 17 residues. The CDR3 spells CAWSRLAGGGSSGEQFF. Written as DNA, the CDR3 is TGTGCCTGGAGCCGGTTAGCGGGAGGGGGATCTTCTGGTGAGCAGTTCTTC.

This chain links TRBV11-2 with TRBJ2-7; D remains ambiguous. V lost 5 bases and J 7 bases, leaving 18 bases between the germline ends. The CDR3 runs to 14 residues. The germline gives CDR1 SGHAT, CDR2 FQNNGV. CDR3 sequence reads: CASSPPGALGEQYF. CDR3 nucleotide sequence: TGTGCCAGCAGCCCCCCGGGTGCCTTAGGTGAGCAGTACTTC.

CDR3 protein: CASSGTLASYNEQFF. The CDR3 DNA reads TGTGCCAGCAGTGGTACATTAGCCTCCTACAATGAGCAGTTCTTC. The chain recombines TRBV25-1 with TRBJ2-1; D is ambiguous. The CDR3 length is 15 residues. The ends were cut back, 4 bases at V and 0 bases at J, with 10 bases in the middle. Germline CDR1 is MGHDK and CDR2 is SYGVNS.

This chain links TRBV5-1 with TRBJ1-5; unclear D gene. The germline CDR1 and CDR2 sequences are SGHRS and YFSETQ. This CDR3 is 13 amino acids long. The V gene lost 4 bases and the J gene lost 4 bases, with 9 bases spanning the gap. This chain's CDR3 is CASSVDGNQPQHF. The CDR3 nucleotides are TGCGCCAGCAGCGTCGACGGGAATCAGCCCCAGCATTTT.

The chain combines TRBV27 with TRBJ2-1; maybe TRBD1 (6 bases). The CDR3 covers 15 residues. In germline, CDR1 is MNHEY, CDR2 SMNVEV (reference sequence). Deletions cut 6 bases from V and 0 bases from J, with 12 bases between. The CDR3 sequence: CASRRGTFSYNEQFF. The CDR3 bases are TGTGCCAGCAGAAGGGGGACCTTCTCCTACAATGAGCAGTTCTTC.

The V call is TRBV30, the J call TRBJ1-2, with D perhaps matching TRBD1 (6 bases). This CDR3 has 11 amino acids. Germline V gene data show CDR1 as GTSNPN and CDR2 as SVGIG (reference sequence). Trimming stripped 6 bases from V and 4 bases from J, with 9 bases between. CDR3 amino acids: CACGQSYGYTF. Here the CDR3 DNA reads TGTGCCTGTGGACAGTCCTATGGCTACACCTTC.

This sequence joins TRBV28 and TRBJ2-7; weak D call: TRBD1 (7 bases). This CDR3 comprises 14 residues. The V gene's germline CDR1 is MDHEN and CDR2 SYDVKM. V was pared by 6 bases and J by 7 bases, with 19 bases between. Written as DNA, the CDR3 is TGTGCCAGCAGGCAGGGGGGTGCTATGCAGGAGCAGTACTTC. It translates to CASRQGGAMQEQYF.

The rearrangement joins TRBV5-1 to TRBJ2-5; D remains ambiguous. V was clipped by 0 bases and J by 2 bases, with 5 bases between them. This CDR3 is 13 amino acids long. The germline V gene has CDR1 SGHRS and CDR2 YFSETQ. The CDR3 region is CASSLVNQETQYF. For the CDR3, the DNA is TGCGCCAGCAGCTTGGTCAATCAAGAGACCCAGTACTTC.

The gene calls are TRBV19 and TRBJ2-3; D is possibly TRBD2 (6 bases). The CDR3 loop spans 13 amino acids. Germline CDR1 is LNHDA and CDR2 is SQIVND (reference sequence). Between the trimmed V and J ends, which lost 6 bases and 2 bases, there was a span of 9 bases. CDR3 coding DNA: TGTGCCAGTAGGCGGGACTCCACAGATACGCAGTATTTT. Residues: CASRRDSTDTQYF.

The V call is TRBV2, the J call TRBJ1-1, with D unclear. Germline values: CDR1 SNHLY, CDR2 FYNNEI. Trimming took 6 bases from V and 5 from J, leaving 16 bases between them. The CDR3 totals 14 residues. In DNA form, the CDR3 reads TGTGCCAGCAGACGGGGTCTGATGGGGACTGAAGCTTTCTTT. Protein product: CASRRGLMGTEAFF. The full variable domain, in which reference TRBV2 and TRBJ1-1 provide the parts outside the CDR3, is EPEVTQTPSHQVTQMGQEVILRCVPISNHLYFYWYRQILGQKVEFLVSFYNNEISEKSEIFDDQFSVERPDGSNFTLKIRSTKLEDSAMYFCASRRGLMGTEAFFGQGTRLTVV.

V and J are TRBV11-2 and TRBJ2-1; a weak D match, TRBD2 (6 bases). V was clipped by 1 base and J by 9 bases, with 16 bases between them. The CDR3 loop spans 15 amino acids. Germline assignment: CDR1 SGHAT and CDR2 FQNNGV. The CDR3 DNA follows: TGTGCCAGCAGCTTAGGACTAGGAGGCGCGAGTGAGCAGTTCTTC. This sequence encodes CASSLGLGGASEQFF.

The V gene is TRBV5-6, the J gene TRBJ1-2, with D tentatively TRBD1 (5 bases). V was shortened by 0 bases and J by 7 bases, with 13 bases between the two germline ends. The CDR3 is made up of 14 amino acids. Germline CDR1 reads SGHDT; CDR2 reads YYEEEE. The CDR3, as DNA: TGTGCCAGCAGCTTGGCGGCGGGGCCGGGTGGCTACACCTTC. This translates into CASSLAAGPGGYTF.

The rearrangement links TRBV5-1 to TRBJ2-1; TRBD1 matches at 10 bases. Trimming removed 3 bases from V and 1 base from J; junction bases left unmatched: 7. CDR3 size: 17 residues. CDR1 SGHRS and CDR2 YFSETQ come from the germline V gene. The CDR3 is CASSSRDRGLSYNEQFF. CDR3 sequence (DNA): TGCGCCAGCAGCTCGCGGGACAGGGGTTTATCCTACAATGAGCAGTTCTTC. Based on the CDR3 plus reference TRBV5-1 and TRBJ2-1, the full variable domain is KAGVTQTPRYLIKTRGQQVTLSCSPISGHRSVSWYQQTPGQGLQFLFEYFSETQRNKGNFPGRFSGRQFSNSRSEMNVSTLELGDSALYLCASSSRDRGLSYNEQFFGPGTRLTVL.

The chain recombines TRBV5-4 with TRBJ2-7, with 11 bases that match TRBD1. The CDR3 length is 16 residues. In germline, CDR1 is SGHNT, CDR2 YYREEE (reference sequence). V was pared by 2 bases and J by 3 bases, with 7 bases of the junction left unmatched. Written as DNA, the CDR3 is TGTGCCAGCAGCTTAAGGGGGGACAGGGGGGGCTACGAGCAGTACTTC. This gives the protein CASSLRGDRGGYEQYF.

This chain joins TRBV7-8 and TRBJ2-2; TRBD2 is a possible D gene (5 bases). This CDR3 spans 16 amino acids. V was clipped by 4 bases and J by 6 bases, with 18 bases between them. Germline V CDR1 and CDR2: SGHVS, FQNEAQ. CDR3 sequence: CASSYVWTSPAGELFF. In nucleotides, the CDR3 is TGTGCCAGCAGCTACGTTTGGACTTCCCCTGCCGGGGAGCTGTTTTTT.

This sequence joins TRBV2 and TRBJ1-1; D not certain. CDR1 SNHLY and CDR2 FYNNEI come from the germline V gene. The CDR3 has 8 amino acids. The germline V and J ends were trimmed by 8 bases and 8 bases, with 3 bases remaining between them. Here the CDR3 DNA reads TGTGCCAGCCGGGAAGCTTTCTTT. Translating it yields CASREAFF. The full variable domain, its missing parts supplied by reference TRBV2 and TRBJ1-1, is EPEVTQTPSHQVTQMGQEVILRCVPISNHLYFYWYRQILGQKVEFLVSFYNNEISEKSEIFDDQFSVERPDGSNFTLKIRSTKLEDSAMYFCASREAFFGQGTRLTVV.